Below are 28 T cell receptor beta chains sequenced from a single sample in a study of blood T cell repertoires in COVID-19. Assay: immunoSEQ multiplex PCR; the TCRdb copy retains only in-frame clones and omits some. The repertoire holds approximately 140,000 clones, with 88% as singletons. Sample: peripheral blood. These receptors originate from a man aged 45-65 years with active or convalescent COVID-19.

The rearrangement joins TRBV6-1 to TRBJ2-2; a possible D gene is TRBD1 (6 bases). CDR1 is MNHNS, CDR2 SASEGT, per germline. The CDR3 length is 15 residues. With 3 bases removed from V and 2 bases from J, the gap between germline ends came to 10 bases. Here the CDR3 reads CASSEDRLNTGELFF. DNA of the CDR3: TGTGCCAGCAGTGAGGACAGACTCAACACCGGGGAGCTGTTTTTT.

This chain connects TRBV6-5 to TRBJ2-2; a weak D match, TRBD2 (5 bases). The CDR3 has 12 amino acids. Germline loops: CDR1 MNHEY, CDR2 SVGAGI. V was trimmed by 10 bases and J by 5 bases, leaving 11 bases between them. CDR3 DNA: TGTGCCACCCTCTCGGGGACCGGGGAGCTGTTTTTT. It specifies CATLSGTGELFF.

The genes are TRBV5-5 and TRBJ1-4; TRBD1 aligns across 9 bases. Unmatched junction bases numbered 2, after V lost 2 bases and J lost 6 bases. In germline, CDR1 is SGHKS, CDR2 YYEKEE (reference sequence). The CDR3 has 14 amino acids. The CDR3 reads CASSFDRGYEKLFF. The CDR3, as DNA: TGTGCCAGCAGCTTCGACAGGGGGTATGAAAAACTGTTTTTT.

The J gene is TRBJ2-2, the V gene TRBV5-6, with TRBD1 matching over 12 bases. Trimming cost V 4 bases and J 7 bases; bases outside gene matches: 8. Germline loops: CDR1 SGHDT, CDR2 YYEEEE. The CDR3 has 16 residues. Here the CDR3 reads CASSAGDRGLNGELFF. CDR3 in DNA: TGTGCCAGCAGCGCCGGGGACAGGGGGCTAAACGGGGAGCTGTTTTTT.

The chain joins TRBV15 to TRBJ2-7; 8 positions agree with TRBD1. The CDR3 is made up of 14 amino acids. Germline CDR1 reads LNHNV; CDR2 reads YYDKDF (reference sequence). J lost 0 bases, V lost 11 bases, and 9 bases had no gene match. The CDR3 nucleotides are TGTGCCGGGTTGGACAGGGCCAGCTCCTACGAGCAGTACTTC. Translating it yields CAGLDRASSYEQYF.

CDR3 amino acids: CASSSGQKNTEAFF. The CDR3 nucleotides read TGTGCCAGCAGCTCGGGACAGAAGAACACTGAAGCTTTCTTT. The chain uses TRBV7-8 and TRBJ1-1, with TRBD1 matching 7 bases. The germline gives CDR1 SGHVS, CDR2 FQNEAQ. V lost 4 bases to trimming and J lost 1 base; unmatched junction nucleotides: 3. CDR3 size: 14 residues.

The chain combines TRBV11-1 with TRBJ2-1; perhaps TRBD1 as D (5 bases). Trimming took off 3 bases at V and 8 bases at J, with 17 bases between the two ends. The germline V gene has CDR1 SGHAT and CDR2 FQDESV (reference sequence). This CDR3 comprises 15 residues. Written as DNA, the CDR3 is TGTGCCAGCAGCTTGCAGGGTATGCCGACAGATGAGCAGTTCTTC. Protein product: CASSLQGMPTDEQFF.

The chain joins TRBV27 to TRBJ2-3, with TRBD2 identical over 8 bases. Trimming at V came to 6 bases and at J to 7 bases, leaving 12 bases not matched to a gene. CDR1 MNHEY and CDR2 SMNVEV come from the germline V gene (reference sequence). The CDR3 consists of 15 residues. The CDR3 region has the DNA TGTGCCAGCAGCCTTAGCGGGGTGGGCAGGAATACGCAGTATTTT. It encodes CASSLSGVGRNTQYF.

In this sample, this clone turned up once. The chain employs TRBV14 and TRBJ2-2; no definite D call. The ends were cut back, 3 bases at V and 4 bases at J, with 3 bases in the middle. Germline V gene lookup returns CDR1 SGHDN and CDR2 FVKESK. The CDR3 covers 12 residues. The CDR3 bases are TGTGCCAGCAGCCACTTCACCGGGGAGCTGTTTTTT. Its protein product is CASSHFTGELFF.

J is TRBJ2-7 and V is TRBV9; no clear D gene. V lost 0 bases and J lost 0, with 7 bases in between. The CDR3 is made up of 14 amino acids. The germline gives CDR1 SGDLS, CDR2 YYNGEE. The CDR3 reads CASSVVGTSYEQYF. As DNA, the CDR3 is TGTGCCAGCAGCGTAGTTGGCACCTCCTACGAGCAGTACTTC.

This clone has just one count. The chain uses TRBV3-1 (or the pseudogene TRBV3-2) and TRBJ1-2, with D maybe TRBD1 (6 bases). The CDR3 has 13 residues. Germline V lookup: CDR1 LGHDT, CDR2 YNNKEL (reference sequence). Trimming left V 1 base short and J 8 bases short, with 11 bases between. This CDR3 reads CASSQVGGQGYTF. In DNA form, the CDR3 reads TGTGCCAGCAGCCAAGTAGGCGGACAGGGCTACACCTTC.

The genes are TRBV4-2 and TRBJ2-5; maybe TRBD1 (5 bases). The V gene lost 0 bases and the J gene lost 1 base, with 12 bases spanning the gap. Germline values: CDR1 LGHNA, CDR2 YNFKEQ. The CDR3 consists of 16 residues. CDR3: CASSQDPAGRQETQYF. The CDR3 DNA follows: TGTGCCAGCAGCCAAGATCCGGCAGGGCGCCAAGAGACCCAGTACTTC.

CDR3 in amino acids: CASSEEGWLAGDSYNEQFF. CDR3 coding DNA: TGTGCCAGCAGTGAAGAAGGTTGGCTAGCGGGAGACTCCTACAATGAGCAGTTCTTC. The chain is built from TRBV6-1 and TRBJ2-1; 10 nucleotides line up with TRBD2. This CDR3 is built from 19 residues. Germline values: CDR1 MNHNS, CDR2 SASEGT. V lost 1 base and J lost 0; bases outside the gene matches: 9.

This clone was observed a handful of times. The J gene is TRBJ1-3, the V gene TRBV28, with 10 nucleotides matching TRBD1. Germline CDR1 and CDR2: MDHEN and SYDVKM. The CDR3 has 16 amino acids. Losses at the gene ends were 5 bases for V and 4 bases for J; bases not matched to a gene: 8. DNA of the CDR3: TGTGCCAGCAGTGACCCCGGGACAGGGGTCGGAAACACCATATATTTT. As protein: CASSDPGTGVGNTIYF.

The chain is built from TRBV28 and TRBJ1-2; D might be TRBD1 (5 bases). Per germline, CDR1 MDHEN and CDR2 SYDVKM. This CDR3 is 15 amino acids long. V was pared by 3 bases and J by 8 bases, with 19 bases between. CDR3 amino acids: CASSFRDSRPRGYTF. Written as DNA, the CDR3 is TGTGCCAGCAGTTTTAGGGACTCAAGACCGAGGGGCTACACCTTC.

For the CDR3, the DNA is TGTGCCAGCAGCCTCAGGGGAGAGGGACGGGAGACCCAGTACTTC. Translating gives CASSLRGEGRETQYF. This sequence joins TRBV6-5 and TRBJ2-5, with D possibly TRBD1 on 6 matching bases. Germline V gene data show CDR1 as MNHEY and CDR2 as SVGAGI. Trimming stripped 6 bases from V and 5 bases from J, with 19 bases between. CDR3 length equals 15 residues.

For the CDR3, the DNA is TGTGCCTGGAGTTCGGCAGGTACGTCTGGGGCCAACGTCCTGACTTTC. This translates into CAWSSAGTSGANVLTF. The V gene is TRBV30, the J gene TRBJ2-6, with no clear D. V shed 2 bases and J shed 1 base, with 12 bases lying between them. The CDR3 spans 16 residues. The germline V gene has CDR1 GTSNPN and CDR2 SVGIG (reference sequence). Full variable domain (rest looked up from reference TRBV30 and TRBJ2-6): SQTIHQWPATLVQPVGSPLSLECTVEGTSNPNLYWYRQAAGRGLQLLFYSVGIGQISSEVPQNLSASRPQDRQFILSSKKLLLSDSGFYLCAWSSAGTSGANVLTFGAGSRLTVL.

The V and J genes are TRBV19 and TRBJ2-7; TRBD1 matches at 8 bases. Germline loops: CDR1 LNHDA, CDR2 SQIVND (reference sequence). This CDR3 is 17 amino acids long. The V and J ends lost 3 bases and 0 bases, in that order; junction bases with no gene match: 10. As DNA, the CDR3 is TGTGCCAGTAGTATGGGCCCCCTGGGGACAGGCTCCTACGAGCAGTACTTC. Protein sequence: CASSMGPLGTGSYEQYF.

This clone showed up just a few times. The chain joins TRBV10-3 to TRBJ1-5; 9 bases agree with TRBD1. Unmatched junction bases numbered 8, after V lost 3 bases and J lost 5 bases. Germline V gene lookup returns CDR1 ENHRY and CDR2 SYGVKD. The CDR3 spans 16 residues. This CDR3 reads CAISDEGTGRDQPQHF. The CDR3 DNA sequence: TGTGCCATCAGTGACGAGGGGACAGGGAGAGATCAGCCCCAGCATTTT.

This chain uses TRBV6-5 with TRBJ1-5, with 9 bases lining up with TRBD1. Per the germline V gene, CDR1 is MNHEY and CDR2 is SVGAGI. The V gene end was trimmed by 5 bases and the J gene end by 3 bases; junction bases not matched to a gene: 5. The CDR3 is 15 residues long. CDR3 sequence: CASSRDRDPNQPQHF. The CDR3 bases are TGTGCCAGCAGTAGGGACAGGGACCCCAATCAGCCCCAGCATTTT.

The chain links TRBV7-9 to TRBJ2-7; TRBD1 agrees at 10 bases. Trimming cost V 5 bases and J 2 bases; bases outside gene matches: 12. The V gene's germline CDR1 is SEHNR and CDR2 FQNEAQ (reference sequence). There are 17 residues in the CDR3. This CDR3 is CASSRSNAGTGAYEQYF. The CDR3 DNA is TGTGCCAGCAGCCGGAGTAATGCCGGGACAGGGGCCTACGAGCAGTACTTC. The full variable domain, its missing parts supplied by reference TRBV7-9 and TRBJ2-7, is DTGVSQNPRHKITKRGQNVTFRCDPISEHNRLYWYRQTLGQGPEFLTYFQNEAQLEKSRLLSDRFSAERPKGSFSTLEIQRTEQGDSAMYLCASSRSNAGTGAYEQYFGPGTRLTVT.

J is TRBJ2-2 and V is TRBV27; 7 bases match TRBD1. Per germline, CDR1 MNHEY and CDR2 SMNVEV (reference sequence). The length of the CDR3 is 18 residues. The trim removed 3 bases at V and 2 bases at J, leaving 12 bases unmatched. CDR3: CASSFRLRQGENTGELFF. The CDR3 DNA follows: TGTGCCAGCAGTTTCCGGCTTCGGCAGGGGGAAAACACCGGGGAGCTGTTTTTT.

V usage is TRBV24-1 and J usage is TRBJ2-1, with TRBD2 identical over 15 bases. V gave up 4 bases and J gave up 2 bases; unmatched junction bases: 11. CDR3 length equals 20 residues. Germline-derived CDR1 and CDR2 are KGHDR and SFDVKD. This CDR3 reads CATSDQPGLAGGSAYNEQFF. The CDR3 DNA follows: TGTGCCACCAGTGACCAGCCGGGACTAGCGGGAGGATCGGCCTACAATGAGCAGTTCTTC.

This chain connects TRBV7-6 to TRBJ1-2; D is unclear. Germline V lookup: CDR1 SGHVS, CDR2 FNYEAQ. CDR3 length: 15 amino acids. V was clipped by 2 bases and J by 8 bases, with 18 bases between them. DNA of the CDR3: TGTGCCAGCAGCTTACTCGTCGCGGGAGTTAGAGGCTACACCTTC. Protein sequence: CASSLLVAGVRGYTF.

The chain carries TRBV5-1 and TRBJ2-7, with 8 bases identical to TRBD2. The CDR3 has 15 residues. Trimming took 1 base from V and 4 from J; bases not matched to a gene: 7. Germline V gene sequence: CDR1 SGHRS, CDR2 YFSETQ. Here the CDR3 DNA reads TGCGCCAGCAGCTTGCAACGGGAGGGCCGATACGAGCAGTACTTC. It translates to CASSLQREGRYEQYF. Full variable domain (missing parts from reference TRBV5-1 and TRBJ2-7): KAGVTQTPRYLIKTRGQQVTLSCSPISGHRSVSWYQQTPGQGLQFLFEYFSETQRNKGNFPGRFSGRQFSNSRSEMNVSTLELGDSALYLCASSLQREGRYEQYFGPGTRLTVT.

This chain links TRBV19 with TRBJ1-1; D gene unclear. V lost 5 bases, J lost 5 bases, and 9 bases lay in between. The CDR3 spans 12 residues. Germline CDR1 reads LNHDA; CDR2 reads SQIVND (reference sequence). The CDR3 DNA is TGTGCCAGTAGTCGTGGAGGAACTGAAGCTTTCTTT. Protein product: CASSRGGTEAFF. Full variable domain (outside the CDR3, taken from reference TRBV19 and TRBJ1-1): DGGITQSPKYLFRKEGQNVTLSCEQNLNHDAMYWYRQDPGQGLRLIYYSQIVNDFQKGDIAEGYSVSREKKESFPLTVTSAQKNPTAFYLCASSRGGTEAFFGQGTRLTVV.

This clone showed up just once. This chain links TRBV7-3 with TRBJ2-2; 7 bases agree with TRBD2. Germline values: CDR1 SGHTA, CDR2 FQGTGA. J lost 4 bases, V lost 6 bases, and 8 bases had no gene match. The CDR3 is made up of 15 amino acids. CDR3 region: CASSRVGRGTGELFF. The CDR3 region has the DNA TGTGCCAGCAGTCGGGTGGGGAGGGGCACCGGGGAGCTGTTTTTT.

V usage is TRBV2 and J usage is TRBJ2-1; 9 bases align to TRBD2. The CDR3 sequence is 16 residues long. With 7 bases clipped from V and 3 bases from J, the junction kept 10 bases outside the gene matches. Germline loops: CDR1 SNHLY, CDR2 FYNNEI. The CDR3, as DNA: TGTGCCAGCAAGCGAGTAGCGGGAGCAGACTACAATGAGCAGTTCTTC. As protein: CASKRVAGADYNEQFF.